This T cell receptor (beta chain) was retrieved from a study of blood T cells in healthy people across ages. At the level of the study: About one barcoded beta molecule was captured per two T cells (by template switching).

The table lists this clonotype with a few counts. In germline, CDR1 is LNHDA, CDR2 SQIVND (reference sequence). This CDR3 spans 14 amino acids. With 7 bases removed from V and 10 bases from J, the gap between germline ends came to 17 bases. A second roughly 6 to 12 cycle PCR used barcoded and J-beta primers. One entry per CDR3 protein results from TCRdb running MiXCR on the 5' RACE reads. The repertoire holds around 1,000,000 distinct CDR3 sequences, with less than 25% as singletons. These same data were also listed under a study on T cells of mothers and their children. That paper states: T cell clones that were persistent and microchimeric went undetected.

V is TRBV19 and J is TRBJ1-6; a possible D gene is TRBD1 (6 bases). This clonotype originated in a girl aged 2 to 10 in good health. The sample comprised blood. CDR3 DNA sequence: TGTGCCAGTACCTACAGGGATCGAGGCTCACCCCTCCACTTT. It specifies CASTYRDRGSPLHF.